This T cell receptor beta chain derives from a study of Ad26.COV2.S vaccination and SARS-CoV-2 variants. Study outcomes and limitations: Breadth, reportedly substantial, characterized the spike-specific CD8+ and CD4+ T cell responses after vaccination. Higher spike-specific TCR breadth was found in vaccine recipients than in placebo recipients. Placebo and vaccine recipients had non-spike TCR breadth that was similar.

Profiled with immunoSEQ multiplex PCR; TCRdb holds only in-frame clones, not every one. Counted here are around 140,000 clones, approximately 90% occurring once; the ten biggest clones make up 4% to 6%. To note about this clone: Its target is unknown.

Germline V gene sequence: CDR1 SGDLS, CDR2 YYNGEE. V lost 3 bases and J lost 5, with 17 bases in between. This CDR3 is 16 amino acids long. This clonotype was sampled from a human donor who had recovered from COVID-19. Sequences were derived from peripheral blood, sampled after recovery from COVID-19. The chain joins TRBV9 to TRBJ2-2; D possibly corresponds to TRBD1 (5 bases). CDR3 residues: CASSAGGQGGTGELFF. As DNA, the CDR3 is TGTGCCAGCAGCGCCGGTGGGCAGGGTGGGACCGGGGAGCTGTTTTTT.